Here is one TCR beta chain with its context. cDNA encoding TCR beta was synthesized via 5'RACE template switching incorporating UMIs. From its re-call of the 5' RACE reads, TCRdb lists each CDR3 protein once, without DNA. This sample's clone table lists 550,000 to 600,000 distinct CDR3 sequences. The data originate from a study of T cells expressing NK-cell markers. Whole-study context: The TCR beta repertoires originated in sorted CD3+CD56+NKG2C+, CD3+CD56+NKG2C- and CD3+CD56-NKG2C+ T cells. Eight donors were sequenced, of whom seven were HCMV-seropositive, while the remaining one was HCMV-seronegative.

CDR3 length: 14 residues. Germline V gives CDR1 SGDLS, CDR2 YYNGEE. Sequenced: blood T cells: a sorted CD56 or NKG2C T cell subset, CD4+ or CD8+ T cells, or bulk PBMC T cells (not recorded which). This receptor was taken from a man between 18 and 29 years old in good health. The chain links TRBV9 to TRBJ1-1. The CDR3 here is CASSPSGSDTEAFF.